The 27 T cell receptor beta chains listed next were all sequenced from one sample in a study of graft-versus-host responses after intestinal transplantation. Generated by immunoSEQ multiplex PCR, the TCRdb table keeps only in-frame clones and is missing some. The sample carries roughly 92,000 clones, 88% recorded once. The antigens of these receptors remain unknown. The sample was unstimulated CD4+ T cells sorted from spleen or lymph node cells, taken before transplant. The receptors were gathered from a human donor who was the organ donor for an intestinal transplant.

The rearrangement joins TRBV5-1 to TRBJ2-5; possible D gene TRBD1, 6 bases. V was trimmed by 0 bases and J by 5 bases, leaving 8 bases between them. Germline CDR1 and CDR2: SGHRS and YFSETQ. This CDR3 is 13 amino acids long. CDR3 protein: CASSLAGGETQYF. CDR3 DNA: TGCGCCAGCAGCTTGGCTGGGGGCGAGACCCAGTACTTC.

This rearrangement joins TRBV7-8 to TRBJ1-5; 7 nucleotides match TRBD1. This CDR3 is 17 amino acids long. V gave up 1 base and J gave up 6 bases; unmatched junction bases: 12. Germline CDR1 reads SGHVS; CDR2 reads FQNEAQ. CDR3 in amino acids: CASSLGSTGVNGQPQHF. For the CDR3, the DNA is TGTGCCAGCAGCTTAGGCAGTACAGGGGTCAACGGTCAGCCCCAGCATTTT.

V usage is TRBV11-3 and J usage is TRBJ2-3; D is perhaps TRBD2 (6 bases). V was pared by 5 bases and J by 6 bases, with 24 bases between. CDR1 and CDR2 (germline): SGHNT, YENEEA. This CDR3 region has 17 residues. This CDR3 reads CASSPERLGPRGDTQYF. The DNA for the CDR3 is TGTGCCAGCAGCCCCGAAAGACTAGGCCCTAGGGGCGATACGCAGTATTTT.

The genes are TRBV9 and TRBJ1-2; possible D gene TRBD1, 6 bases. The V and J ends lost 3 bases and 5 bases respectively, with 8 bases between them. CDR3 length: 12 amino acids. Germline CDR1 reads SGDLS; CDR2 reads YYNGEE. This CDR3 reads CASSATGYGYTF. CDR3 nucleotide sequence: TGTGCCAGCAGCGCAACAGGGTATGGCTACACCTTC.

The gene calls are TRBV7-2 and TRBJ2-7, with no clear D. Germline V gene data show CDR1 as SGHTA and CDR2 as FQGNSA. Trimming stripped 4 bases from V and 3 bases from J, with 16 bases between. The CDR3 length is 15 residues. The DNA for the CDR3 is TGTGCCAGCAGCTCCCGAGGTGCGATGAACTACGAGCAGTACTTC. Its translation is CASSSRGAMNYEQYF. Full variable domain (remainder filled in from reference TRBV7-2 and TRBJ2-7): GAGVSQSPSNKVTEKGKDVELRCDPISGHTALYWYRQSLGQGLEFLIYFQGNSAPDKSGLPSDRFSAERTGGSVSTLTIQRTQQEDSAVYLCASSSRGAMNYEQYFGPGTRLTVT.

This rearrangement joins TRBV7-9 to TRBJ2-5, with 8 bases aligning to TRBD2. The J segment lost 4 bases and the V segment lost 5 bases, leaving 6 bases of the junction unmatched. The CDR3 has 14 amino acids. In germline, CDR1 is SEHNR, CDR2 FQNEAQ (reference sequence). CDR3 nucleotide sequence: TGTGCCAGCAGCCAGCGAGCGGGAGCAGAGACCCAGTACTTC. Protein product: CASSQRAGAETQYF.

In this sample, this clone turned up a few times. The V and J genes are TRBV5-6 and TRBJ1-2, with no clear D. CDR1 is SGHDT, CDR2 YYEEEE, per germline. The V end was cut by 1 base, the J end by 5 bases, with 12 bases between. The CDR3 has 14 residues. The CDR3 protein is CASSLSGRWYGYTF. CDR3 DNA: TGTGCCAGCAGCTTGAGCGGCAGATGGTATGGCTACACCTTC.

On this clone itself: Germline and junction disagree at one end, which may indicate a read error. CDR3 sequence (DNA): TGCGCCAACAGCCAAGAGGTTGTCGACAGGCGACTAGCGGACTCCTACAATGAGCAGTTCTTC. This gives the protein CANSQEVVDRRLADSYNEQFF. The V and J genes are TRBV4-3 and TRBJ2-1; 9 bases line up with TRBD2. CDR3 length equals 21 residues. CDR1 is LGHNA and CDR2 is YSLEER in the germline V gene.

In DNA form, the CDR3 reads TGTGCCAGCAGTGACCCCACTCGACAGGGCTACGAGCAGTACTTC. This encodes CASSDPTRQGYEQYF. The chain employs TRBV25-1 and TRBJ2-7; 7 bases are shared with TRBD1. J gave up 3 bases and V 3 bases, and 8 bases lay outside the gene matches. The CDR3 length is 15 residues. The germline CDR1 and CDR2 sequences are MGHDK and SYGVNS.

This clone came up a few times. This chain joins TRBV11-2 and TRBJ2-1; TRBD2 aligns across 10 bases. This CDR3 contains 16 residues. Germline-derived CDR1 and CDR2 are SGHAT and FQNNGV. V lost 1 base and J lost 2; bases outside the gene matches: 2. The CDR3 loop reads CASSLGAGGPYNEQFF. The CDR3 DNA sequence: TGTGCCAGCAGCTTAGGAGCGGGGGGGCCCTACAATGAGCAGTTCTTC.

This rearrangement joins TRBV6-5 to TRBJ2-1; 10 bases align to TRBD1. Germline CDR1 reads MNHEY; CDR2 reads SVGAGI. The CDR3 totals 16 residues. The J segment lost 2 bases and the V segment lost 4 bases, leaving 5 bases of the junction unmatched. The CDR3 sequence: CASSWRTGGTYNEQFF. DNA for the CDR3: TGTGCCAGCAGTTGGCGGACAGGGGGAACCTACAATGAGCAGTTCTTC.

J is TRBJ1-5 and V is TRBV7-8; tentative D call: TRBD1 (6 bases). Trimming cost V 5 bases and J 4 bases, with 12 bases left between them. The CDR3 extends over 14 amino acids. Looked up from germline, CDR1 is SGHVS and CDR2 is FQNEAQ. DNA for the CDR3: TGTGCCAGCAGCCGCACAGGGTATAATCAGCCCCAGCATTTT. As protein: CASSRTGYNQPQHF.

V usage is TRBV7-3 and J usage is TRBJ2-7; tentative D call: TRBD1 (5 bases). The CDR3 sequence is 13 residues long. V lost 1 base, J lost 6 bases, and 10 bases lay in between. Germline V gene sequence: CDR1 SGHTA, CDR2 FQGTGA. DNA for the CDR3: TGTGCCAGCAGCTTAAATAGGGGAAGCGAGCAGTACTTC. The encoded protein is CASSLNRGSEQYF.

V is TRBV30 and J is TRBJ2-4; TRBD1 agrees at 9 bases. The CDR3 is 15 amino acids. Germline trimming cut 0 bases from V and 9 bases from J; bases unmatched to any gene: 9. CDR1 is GTSNPN, CDR2 SVGIG, per germline (reference sequence). CDR3 amino acids: CAWSVSLGTGTIQYF. Written as DNA, the CDR3 is TGTGCCTGGAGTGTATCTCTTGGGACAGGGACCATTCAGTACTTC. The whole variable domain, remainder taken from reference TRBV30 and TRBJ2-4, is SQTIHQWPATLVQPVGSPLSLECTVEGTSNPNLYWYRQAAGRGLQLLFYSVGIGQISSEVPQNLSASRPQDRQFILSSKKLLLSDSGFYLCAWSVSLGTGTIQYFGAGTRLSVL.

The gene calls are TRBV5-3 and TRBJ1-2, with D unclear. TRBV5-3 is designated an ORF whose function remains uncertain. The CDR3 contains 14 residues. V lost 0 bases, J lost 8 bases, and 14 bases lay in between. CDR3 nucleotide sequence: TGTGCCAGAAGCTTGGCCCCCACGGGGTGGGGCTACACCTTC. Protein sequence: CARSLAPTGWGYTF.

J is TRBJ2-1 and V is TRBV29-1; maybe TRBD2 (5 bases). Germline loops: CDR1 SQVTM, CDR2 ANQGSEA. The V gene lost 3 bases and the J gene lost 6 bases, with 15 bases spanning the gap. The CDR3 loop spans 14 amino acids. The CDR3 protein is CSVERNLRGNEQFF. CDR3 bases: TGCAGCGTTGAGCGAAATCTTCGGGGCAATGAGCAGTTCTTC.

This chain uses TRBV7-2 with TRBJ2-3, with 8 positions matching TRBD2. The CDR3 spans 18 residues. Trimming at V came to 5 bases and at J to 6 bases, leaving 19 bases not matched to a gene. Germline CDR1 SGHTA, CDR2 FQGNSA. The DNA for the CDR3 is TGTGCCAGCAGCCCTCAGCGGGGGCGGGGTCGGGCGGGGGATACGCAGTATTTT. It is translated as CASSPQRGRGRAGDTQYF.

The rearrangement uses TRBV4-1 and TRBJ1-3; possibly TRBD1 for D (5 bases). The CDR3 covers 18 residues. Germline lookup yields CDR1 MGHRA and CDR2 YSYEKL. Trimming cost V 4 bases and J 0 bases, with 19 bases left between them. CDR3 region: CASSPGRAKIYSGNTIYF. The CDR3 coding sequence is TGCGCCAGCAGCCCGGGCAGGGCGAAAATATACTCTGGAAACACCATATATTTT.

The chain couples TRBV5-1 to TRBJ2-2; TRBD2 matches 10 bases. The ends lost 4 bases at V and 1 base at J; junction bases unmatched: 1. This CDR3 is built from 15 residues. CDR1 is SGHRS, CDR2 YFSETQ, per germline. The CDR3 bases are TGCGCCAGCAGCGAGCGGGGGGGGAACACCGGGGAGCTGTTTTTT. Its translation: CASSERGGNTGELFF.

The table lists this clone with a count of one. The chain links TRBV28 to TRBJ2-1, with a tentative D call TRBD2 (6 bases). The CDR3 has 15 amino acids. V lost 2 bases and J 5 bases, leaving 13 bases between the germline ends. CDR1 and CDR2 (germline): MDHEN, SYDVKM. The DNA for the CDR3 is TGTGCCAGCAGTTTAAACGGTGCGGGGAACAATGAGCAGTTCTTC. The encoded protein is CASSLNGAGNNEQFF.

This clone was picked up one time. J is TRBJ2-5 and V is TRBV29-1, with D perhaps TRBD1 (6 bases). V shed 6 bases and J shed 4 bases, with 15 bases lying between them. CDR1 is SQVTM, CDR2 ANQGSEA, per germline. The CDR3 has 13 amino acids. Written as DNA, the CDR3 is TGCAGCGTCTCATGGGGGCCGTCAGAGACCCAGTACTTC. Its translation is CSVSWGPSETQYF. The full variable domain, its missing parts supplied by reference TRBV29-1 and TRBJ2-5, is SAVISQKPSRDICQRGTSLTIQCQVDSQVTMMFWYRQQPGQSLTLIATANQGSEATYESGFVIDKFPISRPNLTFSTLTVSNMSPEDSSIYLCSVSWGPSETQYFGPGTRLLVL.

The chain combines TRBV2 with TRBJ2-7; the D gene is possibly TRBD1 (6 bases). Germline values: CDR1 SNHLY, CDR2 FYNNEI. The CDR3 is 14 residues long. The V gene lost 6 bases and the J gene lost 0 bases, with 12 bases spanning the gap. The CDR3 loop reads CASRTGSGSYEQYF. CDR3 coding DNA: TGTGCCAGCAGAACAGGGAGCGGCTCCTACGAGCAGTACTTC.

The rearrangement joins TRBV6-1 to TRBJ1-2; perhaps TRBD1 as D (6 bases). The V end lost 6 bases, the J end lost 5 bases, and 13 bases lay between the germline ends. The CDR3 has 13 residues. Germline assignment: CDR1 MNHNS and CDR2 SASEGT. CDR3 DNA sequence: TGTGCCAGCAGGAGGGGGGGCCTATATGGCTACACCTTC. This gives the protein CASRRGGLYGYTF.

This chain links TRBV5-5 with TRBJ1-1, with TRBD1 matching over 11 bases. After removal of 4 bases from V and 0 bases from J, the junction contained 5 bases not matched to a gene. The CDR3 spans 16 residues. Germline CDR1 reads SGHKS; CDR2 reads YYEKEE (reference sequence). CDR3 bases: TGTGCCAGCAGCAGAGGGACAGGGGGGATGAACACTGAAGCTTTCTTT. It codes for CASSRGTGGMNTEAFF. Looking up the rest from reference TRBV5-5 and TRBJ1-1 gives the full variable domain: DAGVTQSPTHLIKTRGQQVTLRCSPISGHKSVSWYQQVLGQGPQFIFQYYEKEERGRGNFPDRFSARQFPNYSSELNVNALLLGDSALYLCASSRGTGGMNTEAFFGQGTRLTVV.

V and J are TRBV5-1 and TRBJ2-3; TRBD1 aligns across 7 bases. The germline V gene encodes CDR1 SGHRS and CDR2 YFSETQ. The CDR3 loop spans 14 amino acids. V lost 3 bases and J lost 6; bases outside the gene matches: 7. The CDR3 spells CASSWARGGDTQYF. The CDR3 nucleotides are TGCGCCAGCAGCTGGGCCAGAGGGGGCGATACGCAGTATTTT.

The gene calls are TRBV13 and TRBJ2-2; D might be TRBD2 (5 bases). CDR3 length equals 17 residues. V gave up 5 bases and J gave up 0 bases, with 16 bases separating them. Per the germline V gene, CDR1 is PRHDT and CDR2 is FYEKMQ (reference sequence). CDR3 DNA sequence: TGTGCCAGCAGCCAAACTCGCGGGCGTTCGAACACCGGGGAGCTGTTTTTT. Encoded protein: CASSQTRGRSNTGELFF.

The gene calls are TRBV19 and TRBJ1-5; no clear D. The ends were cut back, 7 bases at V and 2 bases at J, with 18 bases in the middle. This CDR3 comprises 16 residues. CDR1 is LNHDA, CDR2 SQIVND, per germline (reference sequence). Written as DNA, the CDR3 is TGTGCCAGTACTCAGTGGTTGGTTGGTGGCAATCAGCCCCAGCATTTT. This translates into CASTQWLVGGNQPQHF.